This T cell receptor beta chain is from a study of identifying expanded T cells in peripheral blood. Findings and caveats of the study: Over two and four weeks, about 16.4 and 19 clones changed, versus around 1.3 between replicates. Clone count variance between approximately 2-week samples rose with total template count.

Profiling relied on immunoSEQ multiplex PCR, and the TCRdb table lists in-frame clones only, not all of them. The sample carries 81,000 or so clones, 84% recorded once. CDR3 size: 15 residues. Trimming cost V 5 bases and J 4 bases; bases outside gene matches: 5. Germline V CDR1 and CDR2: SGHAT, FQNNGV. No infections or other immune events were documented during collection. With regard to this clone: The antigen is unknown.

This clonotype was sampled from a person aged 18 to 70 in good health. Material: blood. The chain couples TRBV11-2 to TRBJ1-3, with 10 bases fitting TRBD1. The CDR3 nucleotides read TGTGCCAGCAGCCTGGGACAGGGGCAAGGAAACACCATATATTTT. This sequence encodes CASSLGQGQGNTIYF. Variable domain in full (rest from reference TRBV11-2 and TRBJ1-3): EAGVAQSPRYKIIEKRQSVAFWCNPISGHATLYWYQQILGQGPKLLIQFQNNGVVDDSQLPKDRFSAERLKGVDSTLKIQPAKLEDSAVYLCASSLGQGQGNTIYFGEGSWLTVV.